The 24 T cell receptor beta chains below were found in one sample sequenced in a study of T cells in Graves' hyperthyroidism and ophthalmopathy. TCR beta CDR3 regions were amplified from RNA. The HTBI primer set was used in a first-round RT-PCR of the TCR CDR3. TCRdb called the multiplex PCR reads again in MiXCR, with one record for every CDR3 protein. The sample includes around 500,000 distinct CDR3 sequences, approximately 23% of them seen just once. Sequencing was performed on blood. These receptors originate from a woman in her seventies with Graves' ophthalmopathy.

The chain couples TRBV20-1 to TRBJ2-7, with D unresolved. CDR1 and CDR2 from the germline V gene are DFQATT and SNEGSKA (reference sequence). The CDR3 has 13 residues. Trimming took off 3 bases at V and 3 bases at J, with 12 bases between the two ends. CDR3 coding DNA: TGCAGTGCTAGTGAAACCCCTGGCTACGAGCAGTACTTC. Its protein product is CSASETPGYEQYF.

This clonotype has more than one count but fewer than ten. This chain joins TRBV7-9 and TRBJ2-3; TRBD2 aligns across 7 bases. V was clipped by 1 base and J by 0 bases; unmatched bases: 7. CDR1 and CDR2 from the germline V gene are SEHNR and FQNEAQ (reference sequence). This CDR3 comprises 17 residues. The CDR3 coding sequence is TGTGCCAGCAGCTTAGATGCTAGCGGATATAGCACAGATACGCAGTATTTT. Its translation: CASSLDASGYSTDTQYF.

This rearrangement joins TRBV5-6 to TRBJ1-1; tentative D call: TRBD1 (6 bases). CDR1 and CDR2 from the germline V gene are SGHDT and YYEEEE. The CDR3 is made up of 15 amino acids. Trimming pared 2 bases from V and 4 bases from J, leaving 15 bases between. The CDR3 DNA reads TGTGCCAGCAGCTTAGGCGGGGGGCTGGTCACTGAAGCTTTCTTT. Translating gives CASSLGGGLVTEAFF.

The chain employs TRBV18 and TRBJ1-1, with 9 positions matching TRBD1. V shed 2 bases and J 1 base; nucleotides not matched to a gene: 2. Germline CDR1 is KGHSH and CDR2 is LQKENI. The length of the CDR3 is 15 residues. CDR3 coding DNA: TGTGCCAGCTCACCAGTACAGGGGGCGAACACTGAAGCTTTCTTT. Translating gives CASSPVQGANTEAFF.

This clonotype was observed a handful of times. The J gene is TRBJ1-1, the V gene TRBV12-5, with D perhaps matching TRBD1 (6 bases). V lost 8 bases, J lost 4 bases, and 8 bases lay in between. Germline CDR1 LGHNT, CDR2 FRNRAP. This CDR3 has 11 residues. The DNA for the CDR3 is TGTGCTAGTAGGGGGGTCACTGAAGCTTTCTTT. Translated: CASRGVTEAFF.

The CDR3 spells CAWSSRFGAKPTYEQYF. CDR3 nucleotide sequence: TGTGCCTGGAGCTCTAGGTTCGGGGCGAAGCCAACCTACGAGCAGTACTTC. The chain links TRBV30 to TRBJ2-7, with D perhaps matching TRBD1 or TRBD2 (5 bases each). This CDR3 region has 17 residues. Per germline, CDR1 GTSNPN and CDR2 SVGIG (reference sequence). The V and J ends lost 3 bases and 2 bases respectively, with 23 bases between them.

This clonotype was seen repeatedly, ten times or more. The rearrangement links TRBV28 to TRBJ1-2; D unclear. The germline V and J ends were trimmed by 3 bases and 7 bases, with 9 bases remaining between them. The CDR3 consists of 12 residues. Germline V gives CDR1 MDHEN, CDR2 SYDVKM. The CDR3, as DNA: TGTGCCAGCAGTTTGTGGCGGGGTGGCTACACCTTC. Its translation is CASSLWRGGYTF.

This clonotype was recorded many times. The chain carries TRBV30 and TRBJ1-2; D may be TRBD1 (6 bases). Germline CDR1 is GTSNPN and CDR2 is SVGIG (reference sequence). This CDR3 spans 15 amino acids. Trimming removed 0 bases at V and 5 bases at J, with 16 bases between. CDR3 protein: CAWSVLRGQKYGYTF. CDR3 DNA sequence: TGTGCCTGGAGTGTCCTCAGGGGCCAAAAATATGGCTACACCTTC.

This clonotype was seen a few times. Here the CDR3 reads CAWSGTSGRVNEQFF. CDR3 sequence (DNA): TGTGCCTGGAGCGGGACTAGCGGGAGGGTGAATGAGCAGTTCTTC. The rearrangement uses TRBV30 and TRBJ2-1; 16 positions match TRBD2. The CDR3 runs 15 residues. CDR1 and CDR2 (germline): GTSNPN, SVGIG (reference sequence). The V segment lost 3 bases and the J segment 7 bases; nucleotides outside the gene matches: 3. Full variable domain (rest looked up from reference TRBV30 and TRBJ2-1): SQTIHQWPATLVQPVGSPLSLECTVEGTSNPNLYWYRQAAGRGLQLLFYSVGIGQISSEVPQNLSASRPQDRQFILSSKKLLLSDSGFYLCAWSGTSGRVNEQFFGPGTRLTVL.

This clonotype showed up many times. The chain has TRBV28 and TRBJ2-7, with 10 bases that match TRBD2. The junction had 18 bases not matched to a gene; V was cut back by 6 bases and J by 4 bases. This CDR3 comprises 18 residues. Germline values: CDR1 MDHEN, CDR2 SYDVKM. This CDR3 is CASSQAASGRSVWYEQYF. The CDR3 DNA sequence: TGTGCCAGCAGCCAAGCCGCTAGCGGGAGATCTGTGTGGTACGAGCAGTACTTC.

The chain couples TRBV10-3 to TRBJ2-7; D is undetermined. V was trimmed by 7 bases and J by 2 bases, leaving 18 bases between them. There are 15 residues in the CDR3. The germline CDR1 and CDR2 sequences are ENHRY and SYGVKD. CDR3 sequence: CAITTGPLATYEQYF. CDR3 DNA sequence: TGTGCCATCACCACCGGTCCCTTGGCCACCTACGAGCAGTACTTC.

The chain carries TRBV7-2 and TRBJ2-1, with 8 bases aligning to TRBD2. CDR3 length: 17 amino acids. Looked up from germline, CDR1 is SGHTA and CDR2 is FQGNSA. Trimming cost V 1 base and J 1 base; bases outside gene matches: 6. CDR3 amino acids: CASSLVLLAESYNEQFF. CDR3 sequence (DNA): TGTGCCAGCAGCTTAGTCTTACTAGCGGAGTCCTACAATGAGCAGTTCTTC.

This clonotype has more than one count but fewer than ten. The J gene is TRBJ2-5, the V gene TRBV2, with 7 bases aligning to TRBD1. The V segment lost 5 bases and the J segment 5 bases; nucleotides outside the gene matches: 5. CDR3 length: 13 amino acids. CDR1 SNHLY and CDR2 FYNNEI come from the germline V gene. CDR3 bases: TGTGCCAGCAGTACAACAGGGGATGAGACCCAGTACTTC. This sequence encodes CASSTTGDETQYF.

The V call is TRBV5-1, the J call TRBJ2-1; 8 bases are shared with TRBD2. Germline trimming cut 8 bases from V and 0 bases from J; bases unmatched to any gene: 7. The CDR3 has 15 residues. In germline, CDR1 is SGHRS, CDR2 YFSETQ. CDR3 amino acids: CASLAGSSSYNEQFF. DNA for the CDR3: TGCGCCAGTTTAGCGGGATCTAGCTCCTACAATGAGCAGTTCTTC.

Comments on this clonotype: One junction end does not reproduce the germline sequence, and a read error may be involved. The rearrangement uses TRBV5-1 and TRBJ1-3; D remains unclear. Germline V CDR1 and CDR2: SGHRS, YFSETQ. There are 15 residues in the CDR3. For the CDR3, the DNA is TGCGCCAGCAACTTGGTGTCGGGGTCTGGAAACACCATATATTTT. Amino acid sequence: CASNLVSGSGNTIYF.

This clonotype was counted between two and nine times. The CDR3 is CASSSLAKRDNEQFF. Here the CDR3 DNA reads TGCGCCAGCAGCTCGCTAGCGAAACGGGACAATGAGCAGTTCTTC. The chain uses TRBV5-1 and TRBJ2-1, with D perhaps TRBD2 (6 bases). V dropped 3 bases and J dropped 5 bases, with 15 bases sitting between them. Per the germline V gene, CDR1 is SGHRS and CDR2 is YFSETQ. The CDR3 runs to 15 residues.

The chain couples TRBV19 to TRBJ2-7, with 8 bases aligning to TRBD2. The CDR3 is 14 residues long. Germline CDR1 and CDR2: LNHDA and SQIVND (reference sequence). V shed 5 bases, J shed 6 bases, and the junction held 9 bases outside the gene matches. CDR3 nucleotide sequence: TGTGCCAGTAGTCGGGGTAGCGGGGCGGCCGAGCAGTACTTC. Its protein product is CASSRGSGAAEQYF.

This clonotype was counted between two and nine times. The V call is TRBV2, the J call TRBJ2-7; TRBD1 is a possible D gene (6 bases). Between the trimmed V and J ends, which lost 2 bases and 7 bases, there was a span of 12 bases. CDR1 is SNHLY, CDR2 FYNNEI, per germline. This CDR3 spans 13 amino acids. CDR3 sequence (DNA): TGTGCCAGCAGTGAACGGATACAGGGAGAGCAGTACTTC. Translating it yields CASSERIQGEQYF.

The genes are TRBV18 and TRBJ1-1; D unresolved. The CDR3 is made up of 15 amino acids. The germline CDR1 and CDR2 sequences are KGHSH and LQKENI. Trimming took 4 bases from V and 1 from J, leaving 13 bases between them. CDR3 bases: TGTGCCAGCTCACAACCAGGACGGGCGAACACTGAAGCTTTCTTT. Translated, it gives CASSQPGRANTEAFF.

This clonotype was observed a few times. The J gene is TRBJ2-7, the V gene TRBV2, with no clear D. CDR3 length: 13 residues. V was clipped by 7 bases and J by 7 bases, with 17 bases between them. Germline-derived CDR1 and CDR2 are SNHLY and FYNNEI. The CDR3 nucleotides are TGTGCCAGCATGGTCCTTCAACTGGGGGAGCAGTACTTC. Its translation: CASMVLQLGEQYF.

This clonotype turned up a few times. The chain carries TRBV29-1 and TRBJ1-1; the D gene is possibly TRBD1 (6 bases). This CDR3 is 13 amino acids long. Germline values: CDR1 SQVTM, CDR2 ANQGSEA. Trimming pared 7 bases from V and 0 bases from J, leaving 12 bases between. The CDR3, as DNA: TGCAGCGCCTCGGACAGCATGAACACTGAAGCTTTCTTT. It specifies CSASDSMNTEAFF.

CDR3 sequence: CASSDMAGEQYF. The CDR3 DNA is TGTGCCAGCAGTGACATGGCTGGCGAGCAGTACTTC. The chain couples TRBV6-4 to TRBJ2-7; D unresolved. The CDR3 is 12 residues long. V was trimmed by 2 bases and J by 6 bases, leaving 8 bases between them. Germline CDR1 is MRHNA and CDR2 is SNTAGT.

This clonotype was observed at least ten times. This sequence joins TRBV28 and TRBJ2-7; D is possibly TRBD1 (5 bases). Germline CDR1 is MDHEN and CDR2 is SYDVKM. Trimming cost V 7 bases and J 1 base, with 14 bases left between them. This CDR3 contains 14 residues. The CDR3 region has the DNA TGTGCCAGCACTCAAGCAGGGCTTTCCTACGAGCAGTACTTC. This translates into CASTQAGLSYEQYF.

This clonotype showed up just a few times. The V gene is TRBV7-3, the J gene TRBJ2-1, with 8 bases identical to TRBD2. The CDR3 runs to 14 residues. CDR1 and CDR2 from the germline V gene are SGHTA and FQGTGA. V lost 5 bases and J lost 4; bases outside the gene matches: 4. The CDR3 loop is CASSPVAGYNEQFF. The CDR3 DNA follows: TGTGCCAGCAGCCCCGTAGCGGGATACAATGAGCAGTTCTTC.